The 16 T cell receptor beta chains given below trace back to one sample, sequenced in a study of shared clonotypes between healthy human individuals. Produced via immunoSEQ multiplex PCR; TCRdb's table is partial and in-frame only. The sample lists about 2.3 million clones, 93% occurring once. Source material: naive CD4+ T cells from PBMCs. Subset of the sample: CD45RA+ positively selected. The receptors shown here come from a man younger than 30 in good health. Some clones in this sample may be carry-over from other donors' samples.

The gene calls are TRBV19 and TRBJ1-2, with a tentative D call TRBD1 (5 bases). The CDR3 contains 15 residues. Deletions cut 0 bases from V and 8 bases from J, with 16 bases between. CDR1 is LNHDA and CDR2 is SQIVND in the germline V gene (reference sequence). CDR3 DNA sequence: TGTGCCAGTAGTATAGAATCATTGGGGGTTTGGGGCTACACCTTC. This sequence encodes CASSIESLGVWGYTF.

This chain joins TRBV7-3 and TRBJ2-5; TRBD1 is a possible D gene (5 bases). CDR1 SGHTA and CDR2 FQGTGA come from the germline V gene. There are 13 residues in the CDR3. Between the trimmed V and J ends, which lost 5 bases and 2 bases, there was a span of 9 bases. The CDR3 nucleotides are TGTGCCAGCAGCCAGACAGTTCAAGAGACCCAGTACTTC. As protein: CASSQTVQETQYF.

The genes are TRBV6-5 and TRBJ2-1; 9 nucleotides match TRBD1. J was trimmed by 10 bases and V by 4 bases; bases with no gene match: 8. The CDR3 is 14 amino acids. Germline assignment: CDR1 MNHEY and CDR2 SVGAGI. CDR3 loop: CASSSPPGTGEQFF. For the CDR3, the DNA is TGTGCCAGCAGTTCCCCCCCCGGGACAGGGGAGCAGTTCTTC.

The chain uses TRBV30 and TRBJ2-7; TRBD1 might be the D (6 bases). Germline V gives CDR1 GTSNPN, CDR2 SVGIG (reference sequence). This CDR3 contains 13 residues. Trimming cost V 4 bases and J 2 bases, with 12 bases left between them. CDR3 region: CAWTGAKTYEQYF. The CDR3 DNA reads TGTGCCTGGACAGGGGCAAAAACCTACGAGCAGTACTTC.

This chain connects TRBV28 to TRBJ1-2, with a possible D match to TRBD1 (6 bases). Looked up from germline, CDR1 is MDHEN and CDR2 is SYDVKM. This CDR3 is built from 13 residues. Trimming removed 5 bases from V and 8 bases from J, with 15 bases in between. The CDR3 reads CASSPTGLRGYTF. CDR3 nucleotides: TGTGCCAGCAGTCCAACAGGGCTAAGAGGCTACACCTTC.

Note on this clone: Other DNA variants within this sample encode the same CDR3. The chain has TRBV5-4 and TRBJ2-7; weak D call: TRBD2 (7 bases). Per germline, CDR1 SGHNT and CDR2 YYREEE (reference sequence). There are 15 residues in the CDR3. Trimming pared 0 bases from V and 2 bases from J, leaving 12 bases between. Written as DNA, the CDR3 is TGTGCCAGCAGCTTGGCTGCGGGGGCCCCCTACGAGCAGTACTTC. Translated, it gives CASSLAAGAPYEQYF.

The rearrangement links TRBV6-5 to TRBJ2-2; D not certain. Trimming cost V 0 bases and J 5 bases, with 13 bases left between them. Germline assignment: CDR1 MNHEY and CDR2 SVGAGI. This CDR3 has 16 amino acids. The CDR3 DNA sequence: TGTGCCAGCAGTTACTCGAACCGAGGCGTGACCGGGGAGCTGTTTTTT. The encoded protein is CASSYSNRGVTGELFF.

V gene TRBV27 combines with J gene TRBJ2-1; possibly TRBD2 for D (6 bases). The CDR3 totals 17 residues. CDR1 and CDR2 from the germline V gene are MNHEY and SMNVEV (reference sequence). V lost 2 bases and J 4 bases, leaving 18 bases between the germline ends. The CDR3 spells CASSLRRETTEYNEQFF. The CDR3 region has the DNA TGTGCCAGCAGTTTAAGGAGGGAGACAACGGAATACAATGAGCAGTTCTTC.

For this clone: Other DNA sequences within the sample encode an identical CDR3. The chain links TRBV28 to TRBJ1-1, with D maybe TRBD1 (5 bases). V lost 5 bases to trimming and J lost 2 bases, with 9 bases between them. Germline V CDR1 and CDR2: MDHEN, SYDVKM. The CDR3 consists of 13 residues. The CDR3 nucleotides read TGTGCCAGCAGTACGACAGCTAACACTGAAGCTTTCTTT. Amino acids: CASSTTANTEAFF.

The rearrangement uses TRBV6-1 and TRBJ2-7; D unclear. V lost 6 bases and J lost 2, with 11 bases in between. The germline gives CDR1 MNHNS, CDR2 SASEGT. This CDR3 comprises 13 residues. CDR3 DNA sequence: TGTGCCAGCAGCGTGACACACACCTACGAGCAGTACTTC. Protein product: CASSVTHTYEQYF.

The V and J genes are TRBV7-9 and TRBJ1-2; D possibly corresponds to TRBD1 (6 bases). Deletions cut 5 bases from V and 0 bases from J, with 13 bases between. The germline V gene encodes CDR1 SEHNR and CDR2 FQNEAQ (reference sequence). The CDR3 spans 15 residues. The CDR3 DNA follows: TGTGCCAGCAGCCCCGGGACACCAACTAACTATGGCTACACCTTC. Translation gives CASSPGTPTNYGYTF.

The chain has TRBV7-3 and TRBJ2-3; 9 bases agree with TRBD2. Germline CDR1 SGHTA, CDR2 FQGTGA. This CDR3 is built from 16 residues. Trimming at V came to 5 bases and at J to 4 bases, leaving 10 bases not matched to a gene. The CDR3 nucleotides read TGTGCCAGCAGCCGGGGTGGCGGGAGGGCCCCAGATACGCAGTATTTT. It specifies CASSRGGGRAPDTQYF.

V usage is TRBV5-1 and J usage is TRBJ2-7, with D unclear. Trimming stripped 2 bases from V and 2 bases from J, with 5 bases between. This CDR3 has 12 residues. CDR1 and CDR2 (germline): SGHRS, YFSETQ. The CDR3 bases are TGCGCCAGCAGCTTTGGGGCCTACGAGCAGTACTTC. Its protein is CASSFGAYEQYF.

This rearrangement joins TRBV14 to TRBJ2-1; possibly TRBD2 for D (6 bases). The CDR3 covers 16 residues. V lost 0 bases and J lost 2, with 11 bases in between. Germline CDR1 is SGHDN and CDR2 is FVKESK. DNA for the CDR3: TGTGCCAGCAGCCAAGATTTCCGGGAGACCTACAATGAGCAGTTCTTC. It yields the protein CASSQDFRETYNEQFF.

V usage is TRBV6-1 and J usage is TRBJ1-2; the D gene is possibly TRBD1 (5 bases). This CDR3 is 14 amino acids long. Germline loops: CDR1 MNHNS, CDR2 SASEGT. V was clipped by 3 bases and J by 3 bases, with 11 bases between them. CDR3 in DNA: TGTGCCAGCAGTGAGGGGGTTTTCGACTATGGCTACACCTTC. As protein: CASSEGVFDYGYTF.

The chain employs TRBV7-3 and TRBJ2-7; D could derive from TRBD1 or TRBD2 (6 bases each). V was pared by 1 base and J by 4 bases, with 14 bases between. Germline V CDR1 and CDR2: SGHTA, FQGTGA. CDR3 length equals 15 residues. The CDR3 protein is CASSLMGGAGYEQYF. The DNA of the CDR3 is TGTGCCAGCAGCTTAATGGGGGGCGCAGGGTACGAGCAGTACTTC. Looking up the rest from reference TRBV7-3 and TRBJ2-7 gives the full variable domain: GAGVSQTPSNKVTEKGKYVELRCDPISGHTALYWYRQSLGQGPEFLIYFQGTGAADDSGLPNDRFFAVRPEGSVSTLKIQRTERGDSAVYLCASSLMGGAGYEQYFGPGTRLTVT.